This TCR beta chain comes out of a study of blood T cell repertoires in COVID-19. The method was immunoSEQ multiplex PCR; TCRdb's version includes in-frame clones alone and lacks a portion of them. The table includes some 300,000 clones, approximately 90% detected once. In Seattle, patients joined the study during active infection and were tracked longitudinally. CDR3 length equals 16 residues. Germline V lookup: CDR1 MGHRA, CDR2 YSYEKL. V lost 4 bases and J lost 0, with 13 bases in between. Input material: peripheral blood. This sequence joins TRBV4-1 and TRBJ1-3, with D unresolved. The clonotype originates from a woman in her 50s with COVID-19, enrolled during active disease. CDR3 coding DNA: TGCGCCAGCAGCCGAGGTACGGATAACTCTGGAAACACCATATATTTT. Translated, it gives CASSRGTDNSGNTIYF.